A selection of T cell receptor beta chains follows, all from one sample in a study of T-cell reconstitution after alpha-beta-depleted transplantation in children. One entry per CDR3 protein, called by TCRdb with MiXCR from the PCR reads. The table lists about 480,000 distinct CDR3 sequences, about 12% of them singletons, with around 6% in the top ten. The material was PBMCs from the stem cell graft donor, obtained from the stem cell graft. These receptors came from a human donor who donated a stem cell graft to a child with combined immunodeficiency. Each CDR3 is given with its conserved first and last residue. The order of the fields is D gene, J gene, clone size, V gene, CDR3 DNA, CDR3 protein. D genes are given only for firm matches. Only part of the rows carry a size: once, few, many, or a class if the clone is expanded.

>.|TRBJ2-7|.|TRBV20-1
TGCAGTGCTACCCCATCTCCCGACCGCACTCGGGCCTACGAGCAGTACTTC
CSATPSPDRTRAYEQYF
>.|TRBJ2-5|few|TRBV12-3/TRBV12-4
TGTGCCAGCAGTTTATATGGGGGCGCCGAGGAGACCCAGTACTTC
CASSLYGGAEETQYF
>TRBD2|TRBJ2-5|.|TRBV3-1
TGTGCCAGCAGCCAAATGTTGGCGGGAGGGCCCCAAGAGACCCAGTACTTC
CASSQMLAGGPQETQYF
>TRBD1|TRBJ1-1|few|TRBV18
TGTGCCAGCTCACCAGCGGGACAGGGGATCCCTGAAGCTTTCTTT
CASSPAGQGIPEAFF
>.|TRBJ1-2|few|TRBV21-1
TGTGCCAGCGGGGAGGGCTACACCTTC
CASGEGYTF
>.|TRBJ2-1|many|TRBV7-9
TGTGCCAGCAGCTCTTACCGGGCCCCCCACAATGAGCAGTTCTTC
CASSSYRAPHNEQFF
>.|TRBJ2-3|many|TRBV12-3/TRBV12-4
TGTGCTTGTCGAGAAACTAGCACAGATACGCAGTATTTT
CACRETSTDTQYF
>TRBD2|TRBJ2-1|.|TRBV27
TGTGCCAGCAGCCCCATCTATAGCGGGGCATACAATGAGCAGTTCTTC
CASSPIYSGAYNEQFF
>TRBD1|TRBJ2-3|.|TRBV20-1
TGCAGTGCTAGAGTCGACAGGGGCACAGATACGCAGTATTTT
CSARVDRGTDTQYF
>TRBD2|TRBJ2-1|.|TRBV9
TGTGCCAGCAGCCCCCTAGCGGGCCTGCACAATGAGCAGTTCTTC
CASSPLAGLHNEQFF
>TRBD2|TRBJ2-3|many|TRBV4-2
TGTGCCAGCAGCCAAGCTAGCGGGGAGACAGATACGCAGTATTTT
CASSQASGETDTQYF
>TRBD2|TRBJ2-7|.|TRBV18
TGTGCCAGCTCACCTTCCGGGACTAGCACCGACGAGCAGTACTTC
CASSPSGTSTDEQYF
>.|TRBJ2-4|many|TRBV27
TGTGCCAGCACCAAAACACCGCCCTTAGTCAAAAACATTCAGTACTTC
CASTKTPPLVKNIQYF
>TRBD2|TRBJ2-2|many|TRBV6-5
TGTGCCAGCAGTAACGGGGGGGGTTCGAACACCGGGGAGCTGTTTTTT
CASSNGGGSNTGELFF
>.|TRBJ2-7|.|TRBV7-9
TGTGCCAGCACCCAGGGAAGCTTCGTGATCCACGAGCAGTACTTC
CASTQGSFVIHEQYF
>.|TRBJ2-7|many|TRBV5-1
TGCGCCAGCAGCCTGGGGACATCAGGACGCTACGAGCAGTACTTC
CASSLGTSGRYEQYF
>.|TRBJ2-7|.|TRBV5-8
TGTGCCAGCAGCTTGAACGCGTGGGCTATCGAGCAGTACTTC
CASSLNAWAIEQYF
>.|TRBJ2-1|.|TRBV28
TGTGCCAGCAGTCCATGGACCAACGACAATGAGCAGTTCTTC
CASSPWTNDNEQFF
>TRBD1|TRBJ1-2|.|TRBV9
TGTGCCAGCAGCGTAACGACAGGGGGCACCTATGGCTACACCTTC
CASSVTTGGTYGYTF
>TRBD2|TRBJ2-1|.|TRBV4-2
TGTGCCAGCAGCCAAGTTGGGCGGGGGGGCCGCAATGAGCAGTTCTTC
CASSQVGRGGRNEQFF
>.|TRBJ2-1|few|TRBV11-3
TGTGCCAGCAGCCTAGACCCCGGACTGTTAAACAATGAGCAGTTCTTC
CASSLDPGLLNNEQFF
>.|TRBJ2-5|.|TRBV20-1
TGCAGTGCTAGAGGACAGGCGGAGACCCAGTACTTC
CSARGQAETQYF
>.|TRBJ2-3|.|TRBV7-2
TGTGCCAGCAGCTTAGGGATAGGACTGTCTGGGACAGATACGCAGTATTTT
CASSLGIGLSGTDTQYF
>TRBD1|TRBJ2-7|many|TRBV5-1
TGTGCCAGCAGTTTCTGGGACAGGGGCCCCTACGAGCAGTACTTC
CASSFWDRGPYEQYF
>TRBD2|TRBJ2-7|.|TRBV7-2
TGTGCCAGCAGTCCTAGCGGGAGCAGGGACGAGCAGTACTTC
CASSPSGSRDEQYF
>.|TRBJ1-1|few|TRBV10-3
TGTGCCATCAAGGGGGGTTCTAACACTGAAGCTTTCTTT
CAIKGGSNTEAFF
>.|TRBJ2-7|few|TRBV6-5
TGTGCCAGCAGTTACCTATGGGGAGGGGGAACCTACGAGCAGTACTTC
CASSYLWGGGTYEQYF
>.|TRBJ2-5|.|TRBV4-2
TGTGCCAGCAGCCAGGTCTCCAGAGAGACCCAGTACTTC
CASSQVSRETQYF
>TRBD2|TRBJ2-3|.|TRBV20-1
TGCAGTGCTAGAGACCAGGGACTAGCGGGAGGAGGAGATACGCAGTATTTT
CSARDQGLAGGGDTQYF
>.|TRBJ1-6|.|TRBV15
TGTGCCACCAGCAGGGCACGAAACTCCTATAATTCACCCCTCCACTTT
CATSRARNSYNSPLHF
>TRBD1|TRBJ1-2|few|TRBV9
TGTGCCAGCAGCGTAGATCACAGGGGAGGGGGAACTTATGGCTACACCTTC
CASSVDHRGGGTYGYTF
>.|TRBJ2-7|.|TRBV5-6
TGTGCCAGCAGCGAACCTGGAAGACCCTACGAGCAGTACTTC
CASSEPGRPYEQYF
>.|TRBJ2-7|many|TRBV21-1
TGTGCCAAACACGGGCAACCCAGAATCTACGAGCAGTACTTC
CAKHGQPRIYEQYF
>.|TRBJ2-1|few|TRBV7-9
TGTGCCAGCAGCTTTGGGGGACCAAACAATGAGCAGTTCTTC
CASSFGGPNNEQFF
>.|TRBJ2-5|few|TRBV18
TGTGCCAGCTCACCCCTTGCCAGAGGGGAGACCCAGTACTTC
CASSPLARGETQYF
>.|TRBJ2-1|few|TRBV18
TGTGCCAGCTCAACCCAGGGTGCTGAGCAGTTCTTC
CASSTQGAEQFF
>.|TRBJ1-5|.|TRBV18
TGTGCCAGCTCACCCCTTGGAACTGATAGCAATCAGCCCCAGCATTTT
CASSPLGTDSNQPQHF
>.|TRBJ2-2|.|TRBV4-3
TGCGCCAGCAGCCAAGCGGGGGTTTTCACCGGGGAGCTGTTTTTT
CASSQAGVFTGELFF
>.|TRBJ2-1|.|TRBV9
TGTGCCAGCAGCGTAGTACGGTCGGCGGGACTCTACAATGAGCAGTTCTTC
CASSVVRSAGLYNEQFF
>.|TRBJ1-2|.|TRBV30
TGTGCCTGGAGTGTACTAGGACCTCGTGGCTACACCTTC
CAWSVLGPRGYTF
>.|TRBJ1-5|few|TRBV5-6
TGTGCCAGCAGTAAAGGTCCGAATCAGCCCCAGCATTTT
CASSKGPNQPQHF
>TRBD2|TRBJ2-1|.|TRBV29-1
TGCAGCGTGGGGACTAGCGGGAGGCGATACAATGAGCAGTTCTTC
CSVGTSGRRYNEQFF
>.|TRBJ2-7|few|TRBV29-1
TGCAGCGTTGTCGGTAGGCTGGTTAACGAGCAGTACTTC
CSVVGRLVNEQYF
>.|TRBJ2-7|few|TRBV11-1
TGTGCCAGCAGTCCAGAGATCTACGAGCAGTACTTC
CASSPEIYEQYF
>.|TRBJ2-5|many|TRBV29-1
TGCAGCGTTGAAGGTAGACAGCAAGAGACCCAGTACTTC
CSVEGRQQETQYF
>.|TRBJ1-5|.|TRBV12-3/TRBV12-4
TGTGCCAGCAGTCGCGCGGGGGCTAGCAATCAGCCCCAGCATTTT
CASSRAGASNQPQHF
>TRBD2|TRBJ2-3|.|TRBV12-3/TRBV12-4
TGTGCCAGCAGTTTTTCTGGGACTAGCGGGGGGGCCGGGCGAGCAGATACGCAGTATTTT
CASSFSGTSGGAGRADTQYF
>.|TRBJ1-2|.|TRBV20-1
TGCAGTGCCCGATTGCGGGTCGCAGGATATGGCTACACCTTC
CSARLRVAGYGYTF
>.|TRBJ1-2|.|TRBV11-2
TGTGCCAGCAGCTCCGGACGCTTGTGGGGCTACACCTTC
CASSSGRLWGYTF
>.|TRBJ2-7|.|TRBV5-6
TGTGCCAGCAGTTTTTCGGGGGATACCTACGAGCAGTACTTC
CASSFSGDTYEQYF
>TRBD2|TRBJ2-3|many|TRBV20-1
TGCAGTGCTGGGGACTACTACCCCGTCTCTAGCACAGATACGCAGTATTTT
CSAGDYYPVSSTDTQYF
>.|TRBJ1-2|.|TRBV2
TGTGCCAGCAGTGAAGGGAGTAACTATGGCTACACCTTC
CASSEGSNYGYTF
>.|TRBJ2-3|.|TRBV7-9
TGTGCCAGCAGCTTAACATCCGTAGGCGGCACAGATACGCAGTATTTT
CASSLTSVGGTDTQYF
>.|TRBJ2-1|many|TRBV10-3
TGTGCCATCAGTGAGTCCGGCTTTGAGCAGTTCTTC
CAISESGFEQFF
>.|TRBJ1-2|.|TRBV29-1
TGCAGCGTTGAACTTGGCTATGGCTACACCTTC
CSVELGYGYTF
>.|TRBJ2-7|.|TRBV11-1
TGTGCCAGCAGCTTAGTATTGTCGGGGACCTACGAGCAGTACTTC
CASSLVLSGTYEQYF
>TRBD2|TRBJ2-7|.|TRBV6-5
TGTGCCAGCAGTTATTCAAGCGGGAGGGCCGCATACGAGCAGTACTTC
CASSYSSGRAAYEQYF
>.|TRBJ2-1|many|TRBV6-5
TGTGCCAGCAGTTACTCACGGGTCCCCTACAATGAGCAGTTCTTC
CASSYSRVPYNEQFF